This T cell receptor beta chain was identified during a study of T-cell memory formation after mild COVID-19. The CDR3 loop spans 12 amino acids. CDR1 is LNHDA, CDR2 SQIVND, per germline (reference sequence). The V end lost 7 bases, the J end lost 3 bases, and 9 bases lay between the germline ends. TCRdb passed the 5' RACE reads through MiXCR, listing each CDR3 protein once. The sample holds 300,000 to 400,000 distinct CDR3 sequences, approximately 13% seen once. V and J are TRBV19 and TRBJ1-2; no clear D. The specimen was PBMCs or a T cell subset sorted from them (not recorded which). The receptor was derived from a man in his late teens or twenties who had mild COVID-19 (a few samples of this study predate the infection). Cell type and time point are not known. Here the CDR3 reads CASTGGYYGYTF. In DNA, the CDR3 is TGTGCCAGTACTGGAGGATACTATGGCTACACCTTC.